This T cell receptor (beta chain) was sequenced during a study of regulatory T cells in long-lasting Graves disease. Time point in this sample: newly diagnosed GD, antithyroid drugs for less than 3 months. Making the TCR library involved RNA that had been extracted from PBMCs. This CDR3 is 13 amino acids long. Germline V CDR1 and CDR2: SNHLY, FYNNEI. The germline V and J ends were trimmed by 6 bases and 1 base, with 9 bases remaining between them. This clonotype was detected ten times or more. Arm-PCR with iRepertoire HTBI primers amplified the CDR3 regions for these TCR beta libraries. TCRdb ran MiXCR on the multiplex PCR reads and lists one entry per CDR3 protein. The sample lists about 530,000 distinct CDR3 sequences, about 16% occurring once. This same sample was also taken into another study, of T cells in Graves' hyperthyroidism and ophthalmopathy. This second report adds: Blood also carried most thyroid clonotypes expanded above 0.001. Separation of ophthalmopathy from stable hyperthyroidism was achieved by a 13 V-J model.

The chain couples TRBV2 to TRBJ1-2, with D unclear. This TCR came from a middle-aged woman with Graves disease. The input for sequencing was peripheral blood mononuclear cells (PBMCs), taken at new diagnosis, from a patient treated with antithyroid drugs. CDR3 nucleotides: TGTGCCAGCAGGCCGGAAAGTAACTATGGCTACACCTTC. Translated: CASRPESNYGYTF.